This TCR beta chain is from a study of CD8+CD57+ T cells in acquired aplastic anemia. Study overall: On average, sorted CD4+ and CD8+ cells gave around 3 ug of DNA. Study findings and constraints: Between the patient and control groups, CD8+ Simpson's diversity did not differ significantly.

Germline V gene sequence: CDR1 LNHNV, CDR2 YYDKDF (reference sequence). Trimming stripped 5 bases from V and 5 bases from J, with 13 bases between. The CDR3 has 13 amino acids. The table lists this clonotype with a few counts. Its antigen is undetermined. All patients picked for sequencing had shown, by flow cytometry, an expansion of CD8+CD57+ cells. TCR beta VDJ and CDR3 were profiled, and genomic DNA was the template. TCRdb ran MiXCR on the reads and lists one entry per CDR3 protein. The table records some 200,000 distinct CDR3 sequences, roughly half of them present only once. The sequence was obtained from a human donor with aplastic anemia. The chain links TRBV15 to TRBJ2-7, with D possibly matching TRBD2 (7 bases). Source material: sorted CD4+, CD8+, or CD8+CD57+ T cells (not recorded which) from PBMCs. The CDR3 reads CATSGRGIHEQYF. In DNA, the CDR3 is TGTGCCACCAGCGGGAGGGGGATCCACGAGCAGTACTTC.